Each of the 17 T cell receptor beta chains below was sequenced from the same sample in a study of blood T cell repertoires in COVID-19. Clones were sequenced by immunoSEQ multiplex PCR, and TCRdb holds only the in-frame ones, with some missing. Of under 200,000 clones in the sample, over 65% are singletons; the top ten hold 3%. Sequencing was done on a sample of peripheral blood. The receptors come from a woman at least 80 years old with acute or convalescent COVID-19.

The chain recombines TRBV18 with TRBJ2-3; D perhaps matches TRBD2 (7 bases). Per germline, CDR1 KGHSH and CDR2 LQKENI. The length of the CDR3 is 14 residues. The ends were cut back, 5 bases at V and 4 bases at J, with 13 bases in the middle. For the CDR3, the DNA is TGTGCCAGCTCATTCTCGGGGGGCGCAGATACGCAGTATTTT. This gives the protein CASSFSGGADTQYF.

The chain links TRBV11-3 to TRBJ1-1; 7 nucleotides line up with TRBD1. This CDR3 is 12 amino acids long. The J segment lost 4 bases and the V segment lost 4 bases, leaving 0 bases of the junction unmatched. Germline V gene lookup returns CDR1 SGHNT and CDR2 YENEEA. DNA for the CDR3: TGTGCCAGCAGCTCAGGGGGCACTGAAGCTTTCTTT. It yields the protein CASSSGGTEAFF.

The chain links TRBV7-9 to TRBJ2-5; 7 nucleotides match TRBD2. Germline V gene sequence: CDR1 SEHNR, CDR2 FQNEAQ (reference sequence). The ends lost 5 bases at V and 2 bases at J; junction bases unmatched: 5. CDR3 size: 14 residues. CDR3 DNA sequence: TGTGCCAGCAGCGAAAGCGGGACTCAAGAGACCCAGTACTTC. Translation gives CASSESGTQETQYF.

This chain joins TRBV19 and TRBJ2-1; D perhaps matches TRBD2 (5 bases). V lost 5 bases to trimming and J lost 6 bases, with 8 bases between them. From germline, CDR1 is LNHDA and CDR2 SQIVND (reference sequence). The CDR3 totals 12 residues. Written as DNA, the CDR3 is TGTGCCAGTAGTTCAACTAGCAATGAGCAGTTCTTC. Its translation: CASSSTSNEQFF.

The V call is TRBV6-5, the J call TRBJ1-1; the match to TRBD1 covers 8 bases. V shed 6 bases, J shed 10 bases, and the junction held 10 bases outside the gene matches. CDR3 length: 13 amino acids. Germline V CDR1 and CDR2: MNHEY, SVGAGI. The CDR3 here is CASSDGQGRRAFF. The DNA for the CDR3 is TGTGCCAGCAGCGACGGACAGGGAAGAAGAGCTTTCTTT.

The V call is TRBV10-3, the J call TRBJ1-5; D is undetermined. CDR1 ENHRY and CDR2 SYGVKD come from the germline V gene. The germline V and J ends were trimmed by 0 bases and 6 bases, with 12 bases remaining between them. This CDR3 region has 15 residues. This CDR3 reads CAISESTRGFQPQHF. For the CDR3, the DNA is TGTGCCATCAGTGAGTCGACTCGGGGATTTCAGCCCCAGCATTTT.

The genes are TRBV21-1 and TRBJ2-2; the D call TRBD2 from the table was never checked on the DNA. TRBV21-1 is a known pseudogene. The CDR3 totals 18 residues. CDR3 in DNA: TGTGCCAGCAGCAAGGGTGGACTAGCGGGAAACCCTACCGGGGAGCTGTTTTTT. This translates into CASSKGGLAGNPTGELFF.

The chain links TRBV3-1 (or the pseudogene TRBV3-2) to TRBJ1-2, with a tentative D call TRBD1 (5 bases). The CDR3 extends over 15 amino acids. Between the trimmed V and J ends, which lost 8 bases and 4 bases, there was a span of 20 bases. Germline V gives CDR1 LGHDT, CDR2 YNNKEL (reference sequence). The CDR3 loop reads CASSRRGEAAYGYTF. The CDR3 coding sequence is TGTGCCAGCTCCCGAAGGGGTGAGGCGGCCTATGGCTACACCTTC.

This clone has a single count. This chain uses TRBV7-2 with TRBJ1-2; D not resolved. Germline V gives CDR1 SGHTA, CDR2 FQGNSA. Trimming cost V 2 bases and J 6 bases, with 10 bases left between them. The CDR3 consists of 13 residues. CDR3 amino acids: CASSLTHLDGYTF. The CDR3 DNA follows: TGTGCCAGCAGCTTAACACACCTAGATGGCTACACCTTC.

The rearrangement uses TRBV5-1 and TRBJ2-3; maybe TRBD2 (5 bases). There are 14 residues in the CDR3. V dropped 1 base and J dropped 0 bases, with 6 bases sitting between them. Germline assignment: CDR1 SGHRS and CDR2 YFSETQ. The CDR3 protein is CASSLPSSTDTQYF. The CDR3 DNA reads as TGCGCCAGCAGCTTGCCTAGCAGCACAGATACGCAGTATTTT.

The chain is built from TRBV4-3 and TRBJ2-7; D may be TRBD1 (5 bases). CDR3 size: 13 residues. V was pared by 1 base and J by 2 bases, with 6 bases between. CDR1 and CDR2 from the germline V gene are LGHNA and YSLEER. The CDR3 region has the DNA TGCGCCAGCAGCCAAGGGGGCCCCTACGAGCAGTACTTC. As protein: CASSQGGPYEQYF.

V is TRBV10-1 and J is TRBJ2-1; 8 positions agree with TRBD2. CDR1 is WNHNN and CDR2 is SYGVQD in the germline V gene (reference sequence). V lost 6 bases and J lost 10; bases outside the gene matches: 8. CDR3 length equals 13 residues. The CDR3 region has the DNA TGCGCCAGCAGGGACGGACTAGCAGGGGAGCAGTTCTTC. It encodes CASRDGLAGEQFF.

This sequence joins TRBV13 and TRBJ2-7, with 7 bases aligning to TRBD1. The CDR3 has 15 residues. V trimming: 2 bases; J trimming: 2 bases; junction bases outside the gene matches: 6. The germline gives CDR1 PRHDT, CDR2 FYEKMQ (reference sequence). The DNA of the CDR3 is TGTGCCAGCAGCTTATTAGGGACAGTAGCCTACGAGCAGTACTTC. Its protein product is CASSLLGTVAYEQYF.

The chain is built from TRBV27 and TRBJ1-1; D might be TRBD1 (6 bases). Germline lookup yields CDR1 MNHEY and CDR2 SMNVEV (reference sequence). This CDR3 has 13 amino acids. V was trimmed by 8 bases and J by 5 bases, leaving 15 bases between them. CDR3 residues: CASLRQGRTEAFF. The CDR3 bases are TGTGCCAGCTTACGGCAGGGGCGAACTGAAGCTTTCTTT.

The genes are TRBV7-3 and TRBJ2-3, with a possible D match to TRBD2 (6 bases). CDR1 SGHTA and CDR2 FQGTGA come from the germline V gene. The CDR3 covers 13 residues. The V end lost 1 base, the J end lost 6 bases, and 8 bases lay between the germline ends. The CDR3 sequence is CASSLIREDTQYF. The DNA of the CDR3 is TGTGCCAGCAGCTTAATCCGGGAGGATACGCAGTATTTT.

The V gene is TRBV6-5, the J gene TRBJ2-3, with 9 bases that match TRBD2. J was trimmed by 6 bases and V by 1 base; bases with no gene match: 8. This CDR3 has 16 amino acids. The germline V gene encodes CDR1 MNHEY and CDR2 SVGAGI. The CDR3 DNA follows: TGTGCCAGCAGTTACTTCCTAGCGGGGCCCGGGGATACGCAGTATTTT. Translating it yields CASSYFLAGPGDTQYF.

The chain has TRBV6-5 and TRBJ2-7; D possibly corresponds to TRBD1 (6 bases). Trimming removed 9 bases at V and 6 bases at J, with 15 bases between. The germline V gene has CDR1 MNHEY and CDR2 SVGAGI. The CDR3 length is 12 residues. The CDR3 spells CASSDRRTEQYF. The CDR3 DNA reads as TGTGCCAGTTCGGACAGAAGGACCGAGCAGTACTTC.